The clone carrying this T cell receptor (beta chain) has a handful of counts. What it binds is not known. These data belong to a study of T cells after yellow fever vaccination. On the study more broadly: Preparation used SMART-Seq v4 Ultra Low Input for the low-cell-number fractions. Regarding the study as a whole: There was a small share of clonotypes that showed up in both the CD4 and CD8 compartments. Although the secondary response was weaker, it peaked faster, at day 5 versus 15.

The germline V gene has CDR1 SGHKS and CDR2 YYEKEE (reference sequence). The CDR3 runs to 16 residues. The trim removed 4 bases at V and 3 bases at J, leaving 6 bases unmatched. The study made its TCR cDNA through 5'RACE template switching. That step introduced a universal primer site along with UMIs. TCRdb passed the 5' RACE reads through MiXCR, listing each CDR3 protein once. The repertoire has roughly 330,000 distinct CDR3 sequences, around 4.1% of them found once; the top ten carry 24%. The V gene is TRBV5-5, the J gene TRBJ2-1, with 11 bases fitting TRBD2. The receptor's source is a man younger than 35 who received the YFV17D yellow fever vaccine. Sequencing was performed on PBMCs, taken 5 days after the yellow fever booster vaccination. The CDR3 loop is CASSAPTSGVYNEQFF. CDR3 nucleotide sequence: TGTGCCAGCAGCGCGCCGACTAGCGGGGTCTACAATGAGCAGTTCTTC.